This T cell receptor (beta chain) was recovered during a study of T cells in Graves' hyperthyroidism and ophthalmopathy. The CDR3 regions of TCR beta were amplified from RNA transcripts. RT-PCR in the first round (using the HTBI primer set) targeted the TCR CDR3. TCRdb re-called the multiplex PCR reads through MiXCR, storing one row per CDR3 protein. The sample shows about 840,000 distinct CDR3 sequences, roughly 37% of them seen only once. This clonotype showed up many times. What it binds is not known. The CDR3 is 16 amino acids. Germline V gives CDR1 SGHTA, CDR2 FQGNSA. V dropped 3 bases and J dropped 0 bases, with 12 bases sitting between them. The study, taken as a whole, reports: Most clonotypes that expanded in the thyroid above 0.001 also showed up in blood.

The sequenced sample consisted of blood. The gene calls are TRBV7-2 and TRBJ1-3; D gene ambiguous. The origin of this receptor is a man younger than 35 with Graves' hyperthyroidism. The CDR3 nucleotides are TGTGCCAGCAGCTTGGTGGACGGCGGCTCTGGAAACACCATATATTTT. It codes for CASSLVDGGSGNTIYF.